This entry lists 14 T cell receptor beta chains sequenced from one sample in a study of T cell clones after liver transplantation. Method: immunoSEQ multiplex PCR; TCRdb's copy keeps in-frame clones and lacks some. The sample records 45,000 to 60,000 clones, about 88% being singletons. The sample was CD4+ T cells from blood, taken before liver transplant. Receptors originate from a human donor who received a liver transplant.

The chain joins TRBV25-1 to TRBJ2-3, with 7 nucleotides matching TRBD2. V shed 4 bases and J 0 bases; nucleotides not matched to a gene: 4. Germline loops: CDR1 MGHDK, CDR2 SYGVNS. The CDR3 runs 15 residues. DNA of the CDR3: TGTGCCAGCAGTGCCACTAGCGTCAGCACAGATACGCAGTATTTT. It yields the protein CASSATSVSTDTQYF.

This chain connects TRBV5-1 to TRBJ2-2, with 8 nucleotides matching TRBD2. CDR3 length equals 17 residues. Germline CDR1 and CDR2: SGHRS and YFSETQ. J lost 7 bases, V lost 2 bases, and 13 bases had no gene match. The CDR3 reads CASSLTPGGPLNGELFF. CDR3 bases: TGCGCCAGCAGCTTAACTCCGGGGGGGCCGTTGAACGGGGAGCTGTTTTTT.

This clone was counted a few times. The chain links TRBV27 to TRBJ2-3; 9 nucleotides line up with TRBD2. Germline loops: CDR1 MNHEY, CDR2 SMNVEV (reference sequence). CDR3 length: 15 residues. The J segment lost 7 bases and the V segment lost 5 bases, leaving 10 bases of the junction unmatched. In nucleotides, the CDR3 is TGTGCCAGCAGTAAAGGGCGGGGGGGCCCAAATACGCAGTATTTT. Protein sequence: CASSKGRGGPNTQYF.

This clone has only one observation. This chain joins TRBV7-2 and TRBJ1-1, with D perhaps TRBD1 (5 bases). This CDR3 has 15 residues. V was cut by 4 bases and J by 0 bases, with 12 bases left in between. Germline V gene data show CDR1 as SGHTA and CDR2 as FQGNSA. The CDR3 is CASSYAAGVNTEAFF. DNA of the CDR3: TGTGCCAGCAGCTACGCAGCGGGGGTGAACACTGAAGCTTTCTTT.

V is TRBV19 and J is TRBJ1-2, with 8 bases lining up with TRBD1. This CDR3 has 14 amino acids. Losses at the gene ends were 6 bases for V and 5 bases for J; bases not matched to a gene: 8. CDR1 and CDR2 from the germline V gene are LNHDA and SQIVND (reference sequence). In DNA, the CDR3 is TGTGCCAGTAGCGACCGGGACAGGAGATATGGCTACACCTTC. It codes for CASSDRDRRYGYTF. Complete variable domain (other parts from reference TRBV19 and TRBJ1-2): DGGITQSPKYLFRKEGQNVTLSCEQNLNHDAMYWYRQDPGQGLRLIYYSQIVNDFQKGDIAEGYSVSREKKESFPLTVTSAQKNPTAFYLCASSDRDRRYGYTFGSGTRLTVV.

This sequence joins TRBV7-3 and TRBJ2-3; D may be TRBD2 (5 bases). V was clipped by 2 bases and J by 4 bases, with 19 bases between them. CDR1 is SGHTA, CDR2 FQGTGA, per germline. The CDR3 covers 17 residues. The CDR3 region has the DNA TGTGCCAGCAGCTTACGTACCCCCAGCGGCGGGTCAGATACGCAGTATTTT. This sequence encodes CASSLRTPSGGSDTQYF.

This clone was counted a single time. The chain is built from TRBV18 and TRBJ2-7; D gene unclear. V was trimmed by 3 bases and J by 4 bases, leaving 13 bases between them. This CDR3 has 14 residues. Germline V lookup: CDR1 KGHSH, CDR2 LQKENI. The CDR3 reads CASSPPRTQYEQYF. The CDR3 DNA sequence: TGTGCCAGCTCACCCCCCCGGACGCAATACGAGCAGTACTTC.

Here the CDR3 DNA reads TGTGCCAGCACCAAGGGAGGGGGGGAGTCCTACAATGAGCAGTTCTTC. Residues: CASTKGGGESYNEQFF. The V and J genes are TRBV5-4 and TRBJ2-1, with D perhaps matching TRBD2 (7 bases). V gave up 6 bases and J gave up 1 base, with 17 bases separating them. The germline V gene encodes CDR1 SGHNT and CDR2 YYREEE (reference sequence). The CDR3 consists of 16 residues.

The chain combines TRBV7-2 with TRBJ2-5; D not resolved. The CDR3 runs 16 residues. Per germline, CDR1 SGHTA and CDR2 FQGNSA. The V gene lost 4 bases and the J gene lost 0 bases, with 15 bases spanning the gap. Here the CDR3 reads CASSSRVAANQETQYF. The CDR3 DNA follows: TGTGCCAGCAGCTCAAGAGTAGCAGCCAACCAAGAGACCCAGTACTTC.

The chain couples TRBV5-6 to TRBJ1-1; a weak D match, TRBD1 (5 bases). CDR3 length: 15 residues. The germline V gene encodes CDR1 SGHDT and CDR2 YYEEEE. The V gene lost 4 bases and the J gene lost 4 bases, with 17 bases spanning the gap. As DNA, the CDR3 is TGTGCCAGCAGCAGCGGGGGTTCGTGGGGCACTGAAGCTTTCTTT. It translates to CASSSGGSWGTEAFF.

The CDR3 is CASGGLAGLKTQYF. CDR3 DNA sequence: TGTGCCAGCGGGGGACTAGCGGGGTTAAAGACCCAGTACTTC. The chain combines TRBV2 with TRBJ2-5; TRBD2 agrees at 13 bases. The CDR3 is 14 amino acids. V dropped 8 bases and J dropped 6; count of bases not matched to a gene: 6. Per germline, CDR1 SNHLY and CDR2 FYNNEI.

This CDR3 is CASSQDTGKRPGNTIYF. CDR3 DNA sequence: TGCGCCAGCAGCCAAGATACCGGGAAACGGCCTGGAAACACCATATATTTT. The gene calls are TRBV4-3 and TRBJ1-3; no firm D call. The CDR3 is 17 amino acids. Trimming cost V 0 bases and J 2 bases, with 14 bases left between them. Germline V gives CDR1 LGHNA, CDR2 YSLEER.

The V gene is TRBV4-1, the J gene TRBJ2-7, with TRBD2 matching 7 bases. Germline assignment: CDR1 MGHRA and CDR2 YSYEKL. V trimming: 5 bases; J trimming: 6 bases; junction bases outside the gene matches: 4. The CDR3 has 12 residues. CDR3 DNA sequence: TGCGCCAGCAGCGGGACTACGAGCGAGCAGTACTTC. Protein: CASSGTTSEQYF.

The rearrangement links TRBV7-2 to TRBJ2-1; maybe TRBD2 (5 bases). Germline CDR1 SGHTA, CDR2 FQGNSA. Trimming stripped 6 bases from V and 15 bases from J, with 24 bases between. The CDR3 spans 14 residues. The CDR3 reads CASSQRSSRRFPFF. The DNA for the CDR3 is TGTGCCAGCAGTCAGCGGAGTAGCCGGAGGTTCCCGTTCTTC.